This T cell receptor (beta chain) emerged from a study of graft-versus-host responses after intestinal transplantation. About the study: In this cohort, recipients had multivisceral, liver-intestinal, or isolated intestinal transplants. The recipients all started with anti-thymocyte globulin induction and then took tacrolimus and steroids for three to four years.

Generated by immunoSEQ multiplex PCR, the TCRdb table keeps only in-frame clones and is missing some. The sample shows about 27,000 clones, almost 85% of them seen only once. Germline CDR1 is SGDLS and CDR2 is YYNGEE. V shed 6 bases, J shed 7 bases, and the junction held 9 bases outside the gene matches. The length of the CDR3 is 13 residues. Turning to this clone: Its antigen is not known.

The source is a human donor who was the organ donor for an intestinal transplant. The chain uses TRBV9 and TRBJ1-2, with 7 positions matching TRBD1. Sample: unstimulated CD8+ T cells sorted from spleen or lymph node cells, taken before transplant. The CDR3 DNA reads TGTGCCAGCAAAGCCTTGACAGGGAGTGGCTACACCTTC. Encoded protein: CASKALTGSGYTF.